This T cell receptor (beta chain) was retrieved from a study of neurological immune-mediated disorders (dated by TCRdb to about 2019). Concerning the study at large: Using UMI-based sequencing, the study compared peripheral blood TCR-beta repertoires from patients with HTLV-I-associated myelopathy (HAM/TSP), patients with multiple sclerosis, and healthy controls. Of the approximately 68 subjects in the cohort, approximately 15 were HAM/TSP patients, around 34 were multiple sclerosis patients, and about 20 were healthy controls. The roughly 100 TCR-beta libraries included longitudinal samples, technical triplicates and paired sorted CD4+ and CD8+ T-cell subsets alongside PBMC samples. What the authors observed across the whole study: TCR clonal expansion was greatest in HAM/TSP patients and smallest in MS patients, who ranked below even healthy controls. Expanded clones from different subjects shared no identical CDR3 amino acid sequences, which suggests that TCR-beta repertoires were private in all groups.

This clonotype was counted at least ten times. Its antigen remains unidentified. No base qualities exist here, and no much larger clone lies one base off it. To synthesize cDNA, template-switch 5'RACE was performed with a primer carrying a 10-nucleotide random unique molecular identifier so that each TCR transcript was tagged. Each sequencing run produced over 180 million TCR-beta sequences covering 15-18 subjects. The RNeasy kit was used to extract total RNA. Using the KAPA Real-time Library Amplification kit, TCR-beta VDJ regions were amplified with primers for the TCR constant region and the 5'RACE anchor. A first PCR added sample indexes and Illumina adaptors, and a second PCR then raised library yield. After Ampure bead purification, the TCR product of roughly 650 bp was size-selected on a 2% E-gel SizeSelection system. Before pooling, libraries had their quality checked on a Bioanalyzer, their concentration measured with Qubit, and their quantity determined with the Kapa Library Quantification kit. Libraries were sequenced paired-end 2 x 150 bp on an Illumina HiSeq 2500. To increase sequence diversity, 25-30% phiX was spiked into each library pool. The original methods were these. Quality-filtered reads were processed with the UMI-based MiGEC pipeline, and over 85% of raw TCR sequences were removed by the MiGEC pipeline during error correction. VDJ genes were aligned to IMGT germline references, and each clonotype was defined by a unique CDR3 amino acid sequence together with V-J genes. Clonal expansion, Shannon diversity, and CDR3 relatedness (CalcPairwiseDistances, ClusterSamples) were evaluated with VDJtools, and phylogenetic trees were built with CLCbio workbench. Expanded clones were defined as having at least 8 unique UMIs, based on coefficient-of-variation modelling across technical triplicates. TCRdb redid the processing of the public reads, applying fastp at Q25 and MiXCR, and retained in-frame beta chains. Every CDR3 protein is listed once, alongside the most common genes and DNA of its rows. The V and J calls come from TCRdb's annotation, not from the publication. The table for this sample lists over 35,000 distinct CDR3 sequences; 10% to 15% of them were counted only once. About 1.3% of the sample is held by the ten biggest clonotypes.

The healthy controls were volunteers from a blood bank in Maryland, USA. Libraries from unsorted PBMCs were made from 2 million PBMCs kept in RNAlater at -80 degrees C until RNA extraction. Peripheral blood was subjected to Ficoll-Hypaque density gradient centrifugation to isolate PBMCs, which were then cryopreserved in liquid nitrogen. The TCR comes from a female donor in good health. The material sequenced was PBMCs.

The CDR3 region has the sequence CSARDSAGTDTQYF. The DNA sequence follows: TGCAGTGCTAGAGACTCGGCGGGCACAGATACGCAGTATTTT. The chain is encoded by TRBV20-1 joined to TRBJ2-3; the D segment cannot be called with confidence. The germline V gene (reference sequence) supplies CDR1 DFQATT and CDR2 SNEGSKA. V lost 0 bases and J lost 1 base; the stretch between them is 8 bases long. The CDR3 sequence holds 14 residues, the cysteine and phenylalanine included. Kept here is only the CDR3 DNA, which spans 42 bases and is read in frame from base 1.